This T cell receptor (beta chain) was documented in a study of cytomegalovirus exposure and HLA in healthy donors. PCR primers comprised 60 Vbeta and 13 Jbeta primers. The protocol was immunoSEQ multiplex PCR, while the TCRdb copy is restricted to in-frame clones and leaves out a portion. The sample comprises some 130,000 clones, roughly 75% of which are singletons, and about 4.5% rests with the top ten. Points from the study as a whole: Across donors, sequencing depth was assumed by presence/absence analyses to be roughly uniform.

A word on this clone: Its antigen remains unknown.

CDR1 is MDHEN and CDR2 is SYDVKM in the germline V gene. The CDR3 is 15 residues long. Trimming at V came to 6 bases and at J to 1 base, leaving 5 bases not matched to a gene. Sequences were obtained from PBMCs. This sequence was found in a man aged 25-45 years in good health. The V gene is TRBV28, the J gene TRBJ2-7, with 11 bases fitting TRBD2. This CDR3 reads CASRAGTSGSYEQYF. Here the CDR3 DNA reads TGTGCCAGCAGGGCCGGGACTAGCGGATCCTACGAGCAGTACTTC.